This T cell receptor beta chain appears in the sequencing data of a study of blood T cell repertoires in COVID-19. Libraries were prepared by immunoSEQ multiplex PCR; TCRdb keeps only in-frame clonotypes and omits some of them. The sample lists roughly 48,000 clones, around 80% occurring once. The receptor was isolated from a human donor in a cohort sampled during active COVID-19. Sequencing was performed on peripheral blood.

As DNA, the CDR3 is TGTGCCAGTACTTACCGGACAGGGTTGGTCGGGGAGCTGTTTTTT. Protein product: CASTYRTGLVGELFF. This chain joins TRBV19 and TRBJ2-2; 8 bases agree with TRBD1. CDR3 length equals 15 residues. CDR1 is LNHDA, CDR2 SQIVND, per germline (reference sequence). V lost 7 bases and J lost 7; bases outside the gene matches: 11.